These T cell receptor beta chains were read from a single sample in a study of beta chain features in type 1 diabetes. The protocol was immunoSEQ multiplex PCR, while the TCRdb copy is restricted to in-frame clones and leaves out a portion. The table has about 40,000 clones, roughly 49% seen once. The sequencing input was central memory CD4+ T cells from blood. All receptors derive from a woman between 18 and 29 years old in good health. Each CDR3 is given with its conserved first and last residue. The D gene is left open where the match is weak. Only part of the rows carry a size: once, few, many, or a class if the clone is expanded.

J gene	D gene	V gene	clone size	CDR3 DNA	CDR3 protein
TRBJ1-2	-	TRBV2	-	TGTGCCAGCGGCAAACCTGGCTACACCTTC	CASGKPGYTF
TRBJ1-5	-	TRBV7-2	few	TGTGCCAGCAGCTTAAAGGGGGGGCAGCCCCAGCATTTT	CASSLKGGQPQHF
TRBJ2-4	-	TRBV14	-	TGTGCCAGCAGCCCCTTGGCGGGCCTGGTGAACATTCAGTACTTC	CASSPLAGLVNIQYF
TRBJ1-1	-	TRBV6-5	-	TGTGCCAGCAGTTTACAACAGAACACTGAAGCTTTCTTT	CASSLQQNTEAFF
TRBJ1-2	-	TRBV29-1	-	TGCAGCGTGGCTCTATCGAGGGAACTGAACTATGGCTACACCTTC	CSVALSRELNYGYTF
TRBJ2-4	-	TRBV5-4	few	TGTGCCAGCAGCCTCAAGTCGGGGGATAAGGACATTCAGTACTTC	CASSLKSGDKDIQYF
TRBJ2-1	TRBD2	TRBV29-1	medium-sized	TGCAGCGTTCCGGGACTAGCGGGAGCGAGGAATGAGCAGTTCTTC	CSVPGLAGARNEQFF
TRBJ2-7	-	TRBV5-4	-	TGTGCCAGCAGCTTGGCGGGGGAAAACTCCTACGAGCAGTACTTC	CASSLAGENSYEQYF
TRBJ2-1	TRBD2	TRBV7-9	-	TGTGCCAGCTTAGCGGGAGGCTACAATGAGCAGTTCTTC	CASLAGGYNEQFF
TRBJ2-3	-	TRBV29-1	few	TGCAGCGTTGTTTCTTCTAGCACAGATACGCAGTATTTT	CSVVSSSTDTQYF
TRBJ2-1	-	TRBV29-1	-	TGCAGCGTTAGGACTGTCTCCTACAATGAGCAGTTCTTC	CSVRTVSYNEQFF
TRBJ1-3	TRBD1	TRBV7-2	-	TGTGCCAGCAGCAGACAGGGCTCTGGAAACACCATATATTTT	CASSRQGSGNTIYF
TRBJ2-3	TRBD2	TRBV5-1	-	TGCGCCAGCAGCTTGGGACTAGCGGGAGCCACCACAGATACGCAGTATTTT	CASSLGLAGATTDTQYF
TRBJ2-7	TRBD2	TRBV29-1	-	TGCAGCGCCCGACTAGCGGGAATCCGCGAGCAGTACTTC	CSARLAGIREQYF
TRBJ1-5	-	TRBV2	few	TGTGCCAGCAGTCCAGGGTCTGGTCAGCCCCAGCATTTT	CASSPGSGQPQHF
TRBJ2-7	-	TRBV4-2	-	TGTGCCAGCAGCCAAGATAACAGGGGGGGGAACGAGCAGTACTTC	CASSQDNRGGNEQYF
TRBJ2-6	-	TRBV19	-	TGTGCCAGTAGTAGAGGTGCTCAGGGGGCCAACGTCCTGACTTTC	CASSRGAQGANVLTF
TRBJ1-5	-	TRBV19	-	TGTGCCAGTAGTGAACCGCGAACAGGTAAGAAGAGCAATCAGCCCCAGCATTTT	CASSEPRTGKKSNQPQHF
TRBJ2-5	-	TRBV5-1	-	TGCGCCAGCTCTCAGGGGTCCCAAGAGACCCAGTACTTC	CASSQGSQETQYF
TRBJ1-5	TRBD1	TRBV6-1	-	TGTGCCAGCAGTGGACAGGGGGGCAATCAGCCCCAGCATTTT	CASSGQGGNQPQHF
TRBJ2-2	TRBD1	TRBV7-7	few	TGTGCCAGCAGCCGCGCCGGGACAGGGAAGATCGGGGAGCTGTTTTTT	CASSRAGTGKIGELFF
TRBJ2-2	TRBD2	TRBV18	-	TGTGCCAGCTCACCTCTACCTCGATCCTCGGGACTAGCGGTGAACACCGGGGAGCTGTTTTTT	CASSPLPRSSGLAVNTGELFF
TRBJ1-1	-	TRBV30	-	TGTGCCTGGAGGAGCTTAATGAACACTGAAGCTTTCTTT	CAWRSLMNTEAFF
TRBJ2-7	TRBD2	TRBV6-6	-	TGTGCCAGCAGCAAACTAGCGGGAGGGCTCTACGAGCAGTACTTC	CASSKLAGGLYEQYF
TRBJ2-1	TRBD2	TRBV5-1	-	TGCGCCAGCAGACCCGGACTAGCGGGAGTGGGCGATGAGCAGTTCTTC	CASRPGLAGVGDEQFF
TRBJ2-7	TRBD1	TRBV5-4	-	TGTGCCAGCAGCCCGGGGACAGCCTCCTACGAGCAGTACTTC	CASSPGTASYEQYF
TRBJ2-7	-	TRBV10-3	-	TGTGCCATCAGTGACCCCGCCCGAGGGTACGAGCAGTACTTC	CAISDPARGYEQYF
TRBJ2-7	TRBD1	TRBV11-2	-	TGTGCCAGCAGCACCCATGGGACAGGGGTACTCGGCGAGCAGTACTTC	CASSTHGTGVLGEQYF
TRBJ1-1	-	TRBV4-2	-	TGTGCCAGCAGCCAAGATCTAGGGGGGGGGCGCAGGGTCACTGAAGCTTTCTTT	CASSQDLGGGRRVTEAFF
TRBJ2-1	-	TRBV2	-	TGTGCCACAGGACGGGACATTATCAATGAGCAGTTCTTC	CATGRDIINEQFF
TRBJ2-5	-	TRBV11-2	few	TGTGCCAGCAGCCCCAGGACTGGTGGGGAGACCCAGTACTTC	CASSPRTGGETQYF